This T cell receptor (beta chain) was identified in a study of blood T cell repertoires in COVID-19. Study processing details: Amplification from reference gene primers served as the basis for estimated nucleated cell counts. Sequencing was performed with immunoSEQ multiplex PCR; in TCRdb, only in-frame clones are kept and a portion is missing. That table is the source of V, J and clone size, and D and trimming were worked out from the DNA. This sample has about 440,000 clones, with around 91% found just once. This CDR3 has 12 residues. Germline assignment: CDR1 PRHDT and CDR2 FYEKMQ (reference sequence). The ends were cut back, 5 bases at V and 11 bases at J, with 13 bases in the middle. Participants, about 18 to 90 years old, spanned around 25 US areas. Cohorts were based on clinical histories the participants reported. What the recovered Cohort 3 donors had was two negative PCRs, clearance, or symptom resolution.

The clonotype comes from a man between 18 and 29 years old who had recovered from COVID-19. The sample comprised PBMCs or T cells enriched from blood (not recorded which). The rearrangement links TRBV13 to TRBJ1-5, with a tentative D call TRBD1 (5 bases). CDR3 protein: CASSEEKGAQHF. The CDR3 bases are TGTGCCAGCAGCGAAGAAAAAGGGGCCCAGCATTTT.